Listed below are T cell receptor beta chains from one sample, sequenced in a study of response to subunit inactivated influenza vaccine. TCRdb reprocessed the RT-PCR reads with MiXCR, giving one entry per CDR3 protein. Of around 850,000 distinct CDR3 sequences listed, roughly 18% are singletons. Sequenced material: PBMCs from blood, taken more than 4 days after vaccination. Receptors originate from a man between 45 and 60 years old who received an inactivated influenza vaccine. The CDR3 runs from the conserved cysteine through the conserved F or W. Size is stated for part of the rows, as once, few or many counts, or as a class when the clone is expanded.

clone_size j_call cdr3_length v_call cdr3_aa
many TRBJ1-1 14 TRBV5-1 CASSSGTGGTEAFF
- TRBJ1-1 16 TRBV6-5 CASSYSSGLWNTEAFF
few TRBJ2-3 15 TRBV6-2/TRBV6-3 CASSYGGRETDTQYF
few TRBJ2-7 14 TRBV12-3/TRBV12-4 CASSLTGEGYEQYF
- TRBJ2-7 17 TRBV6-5 CASSYSWTSALLGEQYF
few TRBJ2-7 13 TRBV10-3 CAIVRQFGGEQYF
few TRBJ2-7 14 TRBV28 CASRSTGLASSWDF
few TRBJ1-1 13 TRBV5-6 CASSRDSAIGAFF
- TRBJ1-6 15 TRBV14 CASSQLDSNYSPLHF
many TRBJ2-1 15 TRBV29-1 CSVEGPESSYNEQFF
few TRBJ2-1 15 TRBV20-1 CSAVGRGTLYNEQFF
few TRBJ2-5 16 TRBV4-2 CASSQSSTSGGETQYF
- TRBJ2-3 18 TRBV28 CASSTGQLFISQRYTQYF
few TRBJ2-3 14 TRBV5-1 CASSLLETTDTQYF
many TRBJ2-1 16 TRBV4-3 CASSQDTSGRAGEQFF
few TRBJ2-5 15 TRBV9 CASSVSIAGAETQYF
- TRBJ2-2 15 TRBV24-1 CATSGTQGNTGELFF
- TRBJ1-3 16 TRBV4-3 CASSQDADTTGNTIYF
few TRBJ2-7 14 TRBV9 CASSPAGVSYEQYF
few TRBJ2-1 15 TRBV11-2 CASSTSSGGGNEQFF
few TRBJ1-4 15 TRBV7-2 CASSLSDRGGEKLFF
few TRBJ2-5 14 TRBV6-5 CASSYGAVQETQYF
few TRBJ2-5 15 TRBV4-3 CASSQVISGGETQYF
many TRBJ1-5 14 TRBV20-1 CSASGGQINQPQHF
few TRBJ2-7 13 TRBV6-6 CASSYSRPDEQYF
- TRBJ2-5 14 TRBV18 CASSPLGLAETQYF
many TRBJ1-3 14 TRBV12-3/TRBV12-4 CASSLGQTGNTIYF